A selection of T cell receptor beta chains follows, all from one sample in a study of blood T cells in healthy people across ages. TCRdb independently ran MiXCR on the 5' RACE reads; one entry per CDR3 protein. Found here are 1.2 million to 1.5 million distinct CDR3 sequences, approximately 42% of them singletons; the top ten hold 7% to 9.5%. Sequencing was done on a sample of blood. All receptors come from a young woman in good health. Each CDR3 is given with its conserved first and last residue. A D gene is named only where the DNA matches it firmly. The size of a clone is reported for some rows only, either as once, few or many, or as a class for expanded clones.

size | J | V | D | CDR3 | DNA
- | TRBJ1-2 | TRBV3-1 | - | CASSLDLWAHTPDYGYTF | TGTGCCAGCAGCCTAGACTTATGGGCGCACACTCCCGACTATGGCTACACCTTC
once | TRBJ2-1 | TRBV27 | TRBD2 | CASSLTERGGSYNEQFF | TGTGCCAGCAGTTTAACCGAGCGGGGGGGCTCCTACAATGAGCAGTTCTTC
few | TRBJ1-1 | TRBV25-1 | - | CASSELMNTEAFF | TGTGCCAGCAGTGAGCTGATGAACACTGAAGCTTTCTTT
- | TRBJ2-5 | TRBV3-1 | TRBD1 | CASSQGKQGVQETQYF | TGTGCCAGCAGCCAGGGAAAACAGGGGGTGCAAGAGACCCAGTACTTC
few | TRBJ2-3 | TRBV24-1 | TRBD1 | CATRDRAADTQYF | TGTGCCACCAGAGACAGGGCCGCAGATACGCAGTATTTT
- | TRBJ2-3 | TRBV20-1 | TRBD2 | CSASALRLDAGVGTRVDTQYF | TGCAGTGCTAGTGCACTTCGACTAGACGCGGGAGTTGGAACCAGGGTAGATACGCAGTATTTT
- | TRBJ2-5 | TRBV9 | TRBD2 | CASSVALAGDQETQYF | TGTGCCAGCAGCGTAGCTCTAGCGGGGGACCAAGAGACCCAGTACTTC
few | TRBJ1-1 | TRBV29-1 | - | CSVERDPPKFEAFF | TGCAGCGTTGAAAGGGACCCTCCGAAATTTGAAGCTTTCTTT
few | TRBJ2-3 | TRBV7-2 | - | CASSLGGRGGDTQYF | TGTGCCAGCAGCTTAGGCGGGAGAGGGGGGGATACGCAGTATTTT
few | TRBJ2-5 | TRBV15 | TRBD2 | CATSRGLAGDQETQYF | TGTGCCACCAGCAGAGGTCTAGCGGGGGACCAAGAGACCCAGTACTTC
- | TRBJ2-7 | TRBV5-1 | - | CASSEQGTYEQYF | TGCGCCAGCAGCGAGCAGGGGACGTACGAGCAGTACTTC
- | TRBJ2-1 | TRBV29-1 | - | CSVEKMAAGAYNEQFF | TGCAGCGTTGAAAAAATGGCAGCAGGGGCCTACAATGAGCAGTTCTTC
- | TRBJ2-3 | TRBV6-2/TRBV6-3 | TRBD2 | CASSPGGGVSGGVGTQYF | TGTGCCAGCAGCCCTGGAGGCGGTGTTAGCGGGGGCGTGGGGACGCAGTATTTT
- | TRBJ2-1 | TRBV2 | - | CASNMGNNEQFF | TGTGCCAGCAACATGGGAAACAATGAGCAGTTCTTC
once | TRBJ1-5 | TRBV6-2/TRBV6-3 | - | CASSYNRVVQPQHF | TGTGCCAGCAGTTATAACAGGGTTGTTCAGCCCCAGCATTTT
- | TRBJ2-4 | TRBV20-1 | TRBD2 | CSAKEASGPQREQYF | TGCAGTGCTAAAGAGGCTAGCGGGCCGCAGAGAGAGCAGTACTTC
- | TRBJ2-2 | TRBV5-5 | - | CASSLEGGYTGELFF | TGTGCCAGCAGCTTGGAAGGGGGTTACACCGGGGAGCTGTTTTTT
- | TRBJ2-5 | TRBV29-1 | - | CSVVYLREVNEQYF | TGCAGCGTTGTGTATCTGAGGGAGGTCAATGAGCAGTACTTC
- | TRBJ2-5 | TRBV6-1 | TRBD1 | CASIGQGKAETQYF | TGTGCCAGCATTGGACAGGGGAAGGCAGAGACCCAGTACTTC
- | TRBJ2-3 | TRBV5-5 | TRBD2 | CASSSAGTSSDMAQYF | TGTGCCAGCAGCTCTGCCGGGACTAGCTCTGATATGGCGCAGTATTTT
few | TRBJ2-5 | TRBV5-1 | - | CASNRDGSEETQYF | TGCGCCAGCAATCGTGACGGGAGCGAAGAGACCCAGTACTTC
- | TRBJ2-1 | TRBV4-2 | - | CASSQYLAGNEQFF | TGTGCCAGCAGCCAATACCTAGCAGGTAATGAGCAGTTCTTC
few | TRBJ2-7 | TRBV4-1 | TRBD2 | CASSQGIAGGPYEQYF | TGCGCCAGCAGCCAAGGCATAGCGGGAGGGCCCTACGAGCAGTACTTC
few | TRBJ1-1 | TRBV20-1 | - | CSARDTRTEAFF | TGCAGCGCCCGGGACACCCGAACTGAAGCTTTCTTT
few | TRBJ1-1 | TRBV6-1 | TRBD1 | CASSHRTGGYSEAFF | TGTGCCAGCAGTCACCGGACAGGAGGATATTCTGAAGCTTTCTTT
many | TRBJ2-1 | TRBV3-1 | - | CASSHVGGTNEQFF | TGTGCCAGCAGCCACGTGGGGGGAACCAATGAGCAGTTCTTC
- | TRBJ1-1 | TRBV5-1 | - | CASSWAVSMTTEAFF | TGCGCCAGCAGCTGGGCCGTGTCCATGACCACTGAAGCTTTCTTT
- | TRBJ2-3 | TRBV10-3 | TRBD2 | CAISGGTSGRGTQYF | TGTGCCATCAGTGGAGGGACTAGCGGGAGAGGTACGCAGTATTTT
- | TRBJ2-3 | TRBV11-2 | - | CASSLVGGRTRSTDTQYF | TGTGCCAGCAGCTTAGTTGGGGGGCGTACGAGAAGCACAGATACGCAGTATTTT
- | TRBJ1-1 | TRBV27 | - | CASKHGTEHTEAFF | TGTGCCAGCAAACACGGGACGGAACACACTGAAGCTTTCTTT
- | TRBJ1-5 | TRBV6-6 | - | CASRGLWALSNQPQHF | TGTGCCAGCAGAGGTCTTTGGGCTCTTAGCAATCAGCCCCAGCATTTT
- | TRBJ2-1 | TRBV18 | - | CASSPFRDGSYNEQFF | TGTGCCAGCTCACCATTTCGGGATGGGTCCTACAATGAGCAGTTCTTC
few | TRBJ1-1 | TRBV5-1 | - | CASSLDLGQVNTEAFF | TGCGCCAGCAGCTTGGATCTTGGTCAGGTTAACACTGAAGCTTTCTTT
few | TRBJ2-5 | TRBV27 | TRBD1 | CASSLGTGDETQYF | TGTGCCAGCAGTCTGGGGACAGGGGACGAGACCCAGTACTTC
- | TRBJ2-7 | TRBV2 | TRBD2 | CAGVTSEGLNEQYF | TGTGCCGGCGTGACTAGCGAGGGTTTGAACGAGCAGTACTTC
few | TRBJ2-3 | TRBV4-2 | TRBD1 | CASSHLPGQTTDTQYF | TGTGCCAGCAGCCATCTACCGGGACAGACAACAGATACGCAGTATTTT
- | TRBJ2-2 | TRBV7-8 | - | CASSSASRAFF | TGTGCCAGCAGCTCTGCGTCCCGGGCGTTTTTT
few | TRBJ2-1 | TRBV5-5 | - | CASTAQGSVGEQFF | TGTGCCAGCACGGCACAGGGCTCGGTTGGTGAGCAGTTCTTC
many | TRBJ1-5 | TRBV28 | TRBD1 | CASSPGTGDQPQHF | TGTGCCAGCAGCCCAGGGACAGGGGATCAGCCCCAGCATTTT
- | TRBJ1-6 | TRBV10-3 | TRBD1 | CAISDTGTATLYNSPLHF | TGTGCCATCAGTGATACCGGGACAGCAACCCTGTATAATTCACCCCTCCACTTT
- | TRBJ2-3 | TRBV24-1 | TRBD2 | CATSDWIAGELTDTQYF | TGTGCCACCAGTGATTGGATAGCGGGGGAGCTCACAGATACGCAGTATTTT
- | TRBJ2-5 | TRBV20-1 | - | CSARQGLSSVETQYF | TGCAGTGCTAGACAAGGACTATCCAGCGTGGAGACCCAGTACTTC
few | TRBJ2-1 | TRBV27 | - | CASSSGPYNEQFF | TGTGCCAGCAGTTCGGGACCCTACAATGAGCAGTTCTTC
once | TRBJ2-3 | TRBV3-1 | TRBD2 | CASSGRAGEDTQYF | TGTGCCAGCAGCGGCCGAGCGGGAGAAGATACGCAGTATTTT
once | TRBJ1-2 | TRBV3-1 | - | CASPGQNYGYTF | TGTGCCAGTCCCGGACAAAACTATGGCTACACCTTC
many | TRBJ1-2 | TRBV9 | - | CASSGPANYGYTF | TGTGCCAGCAGCGGACCCGCCAACTATGGCTACACCTTC
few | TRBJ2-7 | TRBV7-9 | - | CASSHLVGEQYF | TGTGCCAGCAGCCACCTCGTTGGAGAGCAGTACTTC
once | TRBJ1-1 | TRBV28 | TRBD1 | CASKVTGSGTEAFF | TGTGCCAGCAAAGTGACAGGGTCGGGCACTGAAGCTTTCTTT
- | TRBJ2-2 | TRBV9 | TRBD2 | CASSVQLAGPPGTGELFF | TGTGCCAGCAGCGTCCAACTAGCGGGGCCACCAGGCACCGGGGAGCTGTTTTTT